Following are 25 T cell receptor beta chains from one sample sequenced in a study of T cell responses to AZD1222 COVID-19 vaccine. The method was immunoSEQ multiplex PCR; TCRdb's version includes in-frame clones alone and lacks a portion of them. Of roughly 120,000 clones listed, over 75% are singletons. The sequencing used peripheral blood, collected on day 0 of AZD1222 vaccination. The receptor set was obtained from an adult in good health.

V usage is TRBV7-3 and J usage is TRBJ2-1; 8 bases line up with TRBD2. The ends lost 5 bases at V and 6 bases at J; junction bases unmatched: 9. CDR1 is SGHTA, CDR2 FQGTGA, per germline. The CDR3 totals 15 residues. The CDR3 loop is CASSVEGTSGNEQFF. The CDR3 bases are TGTGCCAGCAGCGTAGAGGGCACTAGCGGCAATGAGCAGTTCTTC.

The rearrangement uses TRBV30 and TRBJ2-7; D uncertain. Germline V gene lookup returns CDR1 GTSNPN and CDR2 SVGIG (reference sequence). The germline V and J ends were trimmed by 5 bases and 5 bases, with 7 bases remaining between them. The CDR3 is 10 residues long. In nucleotides, the CDR3 is TGTGCCTGGTCGGAGAACGAGCAGTACTTC. It yields the protein CAWSENEQYF.

The V gene is TRBV24-1, the J gene TRBJ1-2, with a possible D match to TRBD1 (6 bases). Germline V lookup: CDR1 KGHDR, CDR2 SFDVKD. This CDR3 is 13 amino acids long. V dropped 9 bases and J dropped 2 bases, with 12 bases sitting between them. The CDR3 spells CATGGDLNYGYTF. CDR3 DNA: TGTGCCACCGGGGGCGATCTCAACTATGGCTACACCTTC.

This chain connects TRBV15 to TRBJ1-6; D possibly corresponds to TRBD1 (6 bases). This CDR3 region has 15 residues. Germline CDR1 and CDR2: LNHNV and YYDKDF (reference sequence). Trimming left V 3 bases short and J 6 bases short, with 12 bases between. The CDR3 sequence: CATSREGGINSPLHF. The CDR3 region has the DNA TGTGCCACCAGCAGGGAGGGGGGGATTAATTCACCCCTCCACTTT.

The V and J genes are TRBV7-9 and TRBJ2-7, with D perhaps TRBD1 (5 bases). In germline, CDR1 is SEHNR, CDR2 FQNEAQ (reference sequence). This CDR3 comprises 15 residues. V was pared by 1 base and J by 5 bases, with 15 bases between. CDR3 sequence reads: CASSLGASRVNEQYF. CDR3 sequence (DNA): TGTGCCAGCAGCTTAGGCGCATCCAGGGTCAACGAGCAGTACTTC.

The CDR3 is CASSQVRAGSQPQHF. The CDR3 region has the DNA TGTGCCAGCAGCCAAGTTAGGGCAGGCTCTCAGCCCCAGCATTTT. This chain joins TRBV4-2 and TRBJ1-5; D is uncertain. V shed 1 base and J shed 6 bases, with 13 bases lying between them. The CDR3 covers 15 residues. Germline CDR1 and CDR2: LGHNA and YNFKEQ.

The rearrangement uses TRBV7-2 and TRBJ2-7, with 7 positions matching TRBD1. The CDR3 spans 15 residues. CDR1 and CDR2 (germline): SGHTA, FQGNSA. V lost 5 bases and J lost 2; bases outside the gene matches: 9. Here the CDR3 reads CASSPNRGLTYEQYF. The DNA for the CDR3 is TGTGCCAGCAGCCCCAACAGGGGTCTTACCTACGAGCAGTACTTC.

This clone was seen a handful of times. The chain recombines TRBV2 with TRBJ2-5, with D possibly TRBD1 on 6 matching bases. V was clipped by 9 bases and J by 5 bases, with 13 bases between them. The germline CDR1 and CDR2 sequences are SNHLY and FYNNEI. The CDR3 is made up of 12 amino acids. As DNA, the CDR3 is TGTGCCAGTCTCAGGGGTATGGAGACCCAGTACTTC. Amino acid sequence: CASLRGMETQYF.

The rearrangement links TRBV10-1 to TRBJ2-2, with D possibly matching TRBD2 (5 bases). Germline loops: CDR1 WNHNN, CDR2 SYGVQD (reference sequence). The CDR3 spans 13 residues. Trimming pared 6 bases from V and 5 bases from J, leaving 10 bases between. The CDR3 here is CASRGPGTGELFF. The CDR3 DNA follows: TGCGCCAGCAGGGGTCCGGGAACCGGGGAGCTGTTTTTT.

In nucleotides, the CDR3 is TGTGCCAGCAGTCCAGAGGGAGTGGGTTCCTACGAGCAGTACTTC. Amino acids: CASSPEGVGSYEQYF. The rearrangement joins TRBV28 to TRBJ2-7, with D possibly being TRBD2 (5 bases). Germline V CDR1 and CDR2: MDHEN, SYDVKM. The germline V and J ends were trimmed by 5 bases and 1 base, with 15 bases remaining between them. This CDR3 has 15 residues.

The rearrangement uses TRBV7-2 and TRBJ2-2; 7 bases are shared with TRBD1. The germline V gene has CDR1 SGHTA and CDR2 FQGNSA. This CDR3 is built from 13 residues. Trimming took 5 bases from V and 5 from J; bases not matched to a gene: 2. DNA of the CDR3: TGTGCCAGCAGCCACAGGGGTACCGGGGAGCTGTTTTTT. This gives the protein CASSHRGTGELFF. Combining the CDR3 with reference TRBV7-2 and TRBJ2-2 gives the whole variable domain GAGVSQSPSNKVTEKGKDVELRCDPISGHTALYWYRQSLGQGLEFLIYFQGNSAPDKSGLPSDRFSAERTGGSVSTLTIQRTQQEDSAVYLCASSHRGTGELFFGEGSRLTVL.

The CDR3 DNA sequence: TGTGCCAGCAGCTTGAGGGGGGCATTATACGAGCAGTACTTC. Translated, it gives CASSLRGALYEQYF. V gene TRBV13 combines with J gene TRBJ2-7; possibly TRBD1 or TRBD2 for D (6 bases each). Germline loops: CDR1 PRHDT, CDR2 FYEKMQ (reference sequence). This CDR3 region has 14 residues. V lost 3 bases to trimming and J lost 4 bases, with 13 bases between them.

The chain is built from TRBV19 and TRBJ2-7, with 9 bases aligning to TRBD1. CDR1 LNHDA and CDR2 SQIVND come from the germline V gene (reference sequence). The J segment lost 2 bases and the V segment lost 7 bases, leaving 9 bases of the junction unmatched. The CDR3 runs to 15 residues. CDR3 region: CASIRDRGGAYEQYF. The CDR3 DNA reads TGTGCCAGTATACGAGACAGGGGGGGAGCCTACGAGCAGTACTTC. Drawing the rest from reference TRBV19 and TRBJ2-7, the complete variable domain is DGGITQSPKYLFRKEGQNVTLSCEQNLNHDAMYWYRQDPGQGLRLIYYSQIVNDFQKGDIAEGYSVSREKKESFPLTVTSAQKNPTAFYLCASIRDRGGAYEQYFGPGTRLTVT.

The chain is built from TRBV6-5 and TRBJ1-5, with TRBD1 identical over 8 bases. This CDR3 has 15 residues. Trimming cost V 4 bases and J 4 bases; bases outside gene matches: 6. Germline V gene lookup returns CDR1 MNHEY and CDR2 SVGAGI. The DNA of the CDR3 is TGTGCCAGCAGTTCCGGGACAGGACGAAATCAGCCCCAGCATTTT. Protein sequence: CASSSGTGRNQPQHF.

The chain links TRBV5-1 to TRBJ1-2; no clear D gene. Germline loops: CDR1 SGHRS, CDR2 YFSETQ. The CDR3 runs to 15 residues. Trimming took off 4 bases at V and 4 bases at J, with 17 bases between the two ends. CDR3 sequence: CASSPHLGSVYGYTF. CDR3 in DNA: TGCGCCAGCAGCCCCCACTTGGGGTCCGTCTATGGCTACACCTTC. Full variable domain (remainder filled in from reference TRBV5-1 and TRBJ1-2): KAGVTQTPRYLIKTRGQQVTLSCSPISGHRSVSWYQQTPGQGLQFLFEYFSETQRNKGNFPGRFSGRQFSNSRSEMNVSTLELGDSALYLCASSPHLGSVYGYTFGSGTRLTVV.

This clone was observed once. DNA of the CDR3: TGTGCCTGGTGTCGGCGCGAGCAGTACTTC. Translating gives CAWCRREQYF. The V call is TRBV30, the J call TRBJ2-7; the D is unclear. The CDR3 sequence is 10 residues long. Looked up from germline, CDR1 is GTSNPN and CDR2 is SVGIG (reference sequence). V lost 5 bases and J 6 bases, leaving 8 bases between the germline ends.

In this sample, this clone turned up a few times. The V gene is TRBV28, the J gene TRBJ2-7; D assignment may be TRBD1 or TRBD2 (6 bases each). The germline CDR1 and CDR2 sequences are MDHEN and SYDVKM. Trimming left V 4 bases short and J 6 bases short, with 22 bases between. The CDR3 totals 16 residues. DNA of the CDR3: TGTGCCAGCAGTTCCACAGGGTCCGGCGGCGGGGCCGAGCAGTACTTC. This encodes CASSSTGSGGGAEQYF.

This sequence joins TRBV7-9 and TRBJ2-1; 9 bases fit TRBD2. V dropped 2 bases and J dropped 6; count of bases not matched to a gene: 8. Looked up from germline, CDR1 is SEHNR and CDR2 is FQNEAQ (reference sequence). The CDR3 has 16 amino acids. The CDR3 is CASSLNSGRSGNEQFF. The CDR3 nucleotides are TGTGCCAGCAGCTTAAATAGCGGGAGATCGGGCAATGAGCAGTTCTTC.

The chain combines TRBV9 with TRBJ2-2; D may match TRBD1 or TRBD2 (6 bases each). Germline-derived CDR1 and CDR2 are SGDLS and YYNGEE. Trimming pared 0 bases from V and 6 bases from J, leaving 15 bases between. There are 16 residues in the CDR3. The DNA for the CDR3 is TGTGCCAGCAGCGTAGCTCGGGGGCTAGCAGCCGGGGAGCTGTTTTTT. Its translation is CASSVARGLAAGELFF.

In DNA form, the CDR3 reads TGTGCCAGCAGTCGAGCGGGGAGCTCCTACAATGAGCAGTTCTTC. It yields the protein CASSRAGSSYNEQFF. The V gene is TRBV6-5, the J gene TRBJ2-1; TRBD2 agrees at 7 bases. Germline CDR1 reads MNHEY; CDR2 reads SVGAGI. V lost 5 bases, J lost 0 bases, and 4 bases stayed unmatched. The length of the CDR3 is 15 residues.

This rearrangement joins TRBV7-3 to TRBJ2-1, with TRBD1 matching 7 bases. The CDR3 extends over 14 amino acids. The V gene end was trimmed by 0 bases and the J gene end by 5 bases; junction bases not matched to a gene: 1. CDR1 and CDR2 from the germline V gene are SGHTA and FQGTGA. The CDR3 sequence: CASSLTDRNNEQFF. Here the CDR3 DNA reads TGTGCCAGCAGCTTAACGGACAGGAACAATGAGCAGTTCTTC.

This sequence joins TRBV5-1 and TRBJ1-2; a weak D match, TRBD1 (5 bases). CDR1 is SGHRS and CDR2 is YFSETQ in the germline V gene. CDR3 length: 14 residues. V lost 3 bases and J 3 bases, leaving 12 bases between the germline ends. DNA for the CDR3: TGCGCCAGCAGCTCTCTGAGGGGAGACTATGGCTACACCTTC. This sequence encodes CASSSLRGDYGYTF.

The V gene is TRBV19, the J gene TRBJ1-2; D uncertain. V lost 6 bases, J lost 3 bases, and 14 bases lay in between. Looked up from germline, CDR1 is LNHDA and CDR2 is SQIVND (reference sequence). The CDR3 spans 14 residues. This chain's CDR3 is CASSLWSLDYGYTF. The CDR3 nucleotides are TGTGCCAGTAGCCTGTGGAGTCTTGACTATGGCTACACCTTC.

The rearrangement uses TRBV7-2 and TRBJ2-7, with 8 bases matching TRBD1. Per germline, CDR1 SGHTA and CDR2 FQGNSA. The CDR3 covers 14 residues. V lost 5 bases and J lost 0; bases outside the gene matches: 3. The CDR3, as DNA: TGTGCCAGCAGCCTGGGACAGGTCTCCTACGAGCAGTACTTC. Encoded protein: CASSLGQVSYEQYF.

V and J are TRBV6-5 and TRBJ2-5; perhaps TRBD2 as D (6 bases). CDR3 length: 15 amino acids. Germline-derived CDR1 and CDR2 are MNHEY and SVGAGI. V dropped 2 bases and J dropped 7 bases, with 17 bases sitting between them. This CDR3 reads CASSYNIGGVGTQYF. The CDR3 bases are TGTGCCAGCAGTTACAATATAGGAGGGGTAGGGACCCAGTACTTC.